One sample yielded the 12 T cell receptor beta chains listed below, sequenced in a study of blood T cell repertoires in COVID-19. TCRdb's copy holds only in-frame clones and misses some; the assay was immunoSEQ multiplex PCR. The table shows some 65,000 clones, with about 92% occurring only once. The sequencing input was peripheral blood. The origin of the receptors is a man aged 55 to 69 with acute or convalescent COVID-19.

This chain links TRBV30 with TRBJ1-5; 8 nucleotides match TRBD1. CDR1 is GTSNPN and CDR2 is SVGIG in the germline V gene (reference sequence). The CDR3 has 14 residues. J was trimmed by 2 bases and V by 6 bases; bases with no gene match: 6. The CDR3 DNA is TGTGCCTGCCCCAGGGGGCTTGGCAATCAGCCCCAGCATTTT. Protein: CACPRGLGNQPQHF.

J is TRBJ1-2 and V is TRBV30, with unresolved D. V was cut by 7 bases and J by 2 bases, with 11 bases left in between. This CDR3 has 12 residues. CDR1 is GTSNPN and CDR2 is SVGIG in the germline V gene (reference sequence). The CDR3 protein is CASSPGNYGYTF. The CDR3 DNA sequence: TGTGCCTCCAGTCCCGGGAACTATGGCTACACCTTC.

This chain links TRBV11-2 with TRBJ2-1, with unresolved D. This CDR3 spans 15 amino acids. Trimming took 2 bases from V and 2 from J, leaving 10 bases between them. Germline assignment: CDR1 SGHAT and CDR2 FQNNGV. This CDR3 reads CASSLLQSAYNEQFF. DNA for the CDR3: TGTGCCAGCAGCTTACTACAGTCCGCCTACAATGAGCAGTTCTTC.

The chain links TRBV29-1 to TRBJ1-2; TRBD1 matches 7 bases. The CDR3 extends over 17 amino acids. Germline values: CDR1 SQVTM, CDR2 ANQGSEA. V gave up 0 bases and J gave up 0 bases; unmatched junction bases: 10. The CDR3 protein is CSVEDPTGKEANYGYTF. In DNA form, the CDR3 reads TGCAGCGTTGAAGACCCGACAGGGAAGGAAGCTAACTATGGCTACACCTTC.

This chain links TRBV7-9 with TRBJ1-2, with 9 bases aligning to TRBD1. Per the germline V gene, CDR1 is SEHNR and CDR2 is FQNEAQ (reference sequence). Germline trimming cut 0 bases from V and 2 bases from J; bases unmatched to any gene: 7. The CDR3 consists of 17 residues. In DNA form, the CDR3 reads TGTGCCAGCAGCTTAGCTGCCGGGACAGGGACAAACTATGGCTACACCTTC. It translates to CASSLAAGTGTNYGYTF.

The chain carries TRBV24-1 and TRBJ2-1, with a weak D call TRBD1 (5 bases). Germline loops: CDR1 KGHDR, CDR2 SFDVKD. Trimming stripped 1 base from V and 16 bases from J, with 19 bases between. CDR3 length: 14 amino acids. The CDR3 bases are TGTGCCACCAGTGATTTCCCTAATAACAGGATAATATTCTTC. This sequence encodes CATSDFPNNRIIFF.

This clone is a singleton in its sample. This chain links TRBV12-3 or TRBV12-4 with TRBJ1-2; no firm D call. The CDR3 spans 12 residues. Trimming removed 7 bases at V and 4 bases at J, with 10 bases between. The CDR3 reads CASTPLSYGYTF. The CDR3 DNA reads TGTGCCAGCACCCCTTTGTCCTATGGCTACACCTTC.

This clone occurred once. The chain joins TRBV5-4 to TRBJ2-7, with D maybe TRBD2 (5 bases). Trimming pared 3 bases from V and 3 bases from J, leaving 10 bases between. CDR1 and CDR2 (germline): SGHNT, YYREEE (reference sequence). The CDR3 covers 13 residues. CDR3 bases: TGTGCCAGCAGCTACCGGACTGACTACGAGCAGTACTTC. Its translation is CASSYRTDYEQYF.

This clone occurred once. The chain combines TRBV9 with TRBJ1-4, with D possibly TRBD1 on 6 matching bases. V shed 0 bases and J shed 3 bases, with 12 bases lying between them. The CDR3 has 16 amino acids. The germline V gene encodes CDR1 SGDLS and CDR2 YYNGEE. The chain's CDR3 is CASSVESGGPNEKLFF. The DNA for the CDR3 is TGTGCCAGCAGCGTAGAATCGGGGGGCCCTAATGAAAAACTGTTTTTT.

The rearrangement links TRBV6-5 to TRBJ1-2; 8 bases are a match to TRBD1. CDR3 length equals 14 residues. Germline V lookup: CDR1 MNHEY, CDR2 SVGAGI. J gave up 0 bases and V 7 bases, and 4 bases lay outside the gene matches. The CDR3 spells CASTNRGTNYGYTF. In nucleotides, the CDR3 is TGTGCCAGCACTAACAGGGGGACTAACTATGGCTACACCTTC.

V is TRBV19 and J is TRBJ1-1, with D possibly being TRBD1 (5 bases). The CDR3 spans 14 residues. Trimming pared 8 bases from V and 1 base from J, leaving 14 bases between. Germline CDR1 is LNHDA and CDR2 is SQIVND (reference sequence). CDR3 nucleotides: TGTGCCAGTCGCCCGGGGGGGACGAACACTGAAGCTTTCTTT. This encodes CASRPGGTNTEAFF. The complete variable domain, with remaining parts taken from reference TRBV19 and TRBJ1-1, reads DGGITQSPKYLFRKEGQNVTLSCEQNLNHDAMYWYRQDPGQGLRLIYYSQIVNDFQKGDIAEGYSVSREKKESFPLTVTSAQKNPTAFYLCASRPGGTNTEAFFGQGTRLTVV.

As DNA, the CDR3 is TGTGCCACCACACCAGATGCCCCAGCACTAAACCCAAATGACTACGAGCAGTACTTC. This translates into CATTPDAPALNPNDYEQYF. The gene calls are TRBV5-6 and TRBJ2-7; D gene ambiguous. Deletions cut 9 bases from V and 3 bases from J, with 34 bases between. This CDR3 is 19 amino acids long. CDR1 SGHDT and CDR2 YYEEEE come from the germline V gene.